Listed below are T cell receptor beta chains from one sample, sequenced in a study of cytomegalovirus exposure and HLA in healthy donors. The method was immunoSEQ multiplex PCR; TCRdb's version includes in-frame clones alone and lacks a portion of them. The table has 150,000 to 200,000 clones, 75% seen once; the top ten hold 2.5% to 3%. Sequencing used PBMCs. Receptors originate from a woman in her forties or fifties in good health and CMV-seropositive. Both conserved end residues are part of each CDR3. D genes are given only for firm matches. Size tells how often a clone was seen (once, few, many) or the class of an expanded clone, and some rows leave it out.

J | D | V | size | CDR3 | DNA
TRBJ2-2 | - | TRBV5-1 | - | CASRLDSNTGELFF | TGCGCCAGCAGACTGGACAGCAACACCGGGGAGCTGTTTTTT
TRBJ2-2 | - | TRBV15 | once | CATSRGQETGELFF | TGTGCCACCAGCAGAGGACAGGAGACCGGGGAGCTGTTTTTT
TRBJ1-5 | TRBD1 | TRBV2 | few | CASSGTGGIQPQHF | TGTGCCAGCAGCGGGACAGGGGGCATTCAGCCCCAGCATTTT
TRBJ2-4 | TRBD2 | TRBV5-1 | - | CASNSIAGGLNIQYF | TGCGCCAGCAACTCCATAGCGGGGGGGCTAAACATTCAGTACTTC
TRBJ2-2 | TRBD1 | TRBV25-1 | - | CASSDPDRGEAGELFF | TGTGCCAGCAGTGACCCAGACAGGGGAGAGGCCGGGGAGCTGTTTTTT
TRBJ2-1 | TRBD2 | TRBV27 | - | CASSLGGGALTEQFF | TGTGCCAGCAGTTTGGGCGGGGGGGCCCTCACTGAGCAGTTCTTC
TRBJ2-1 | TRBD2 | TRBV19 | - | CASKISGGLGGEQFF | TGTGCCAGTAAAATAAGCGGGGGCCTCGGAGGTGAGCAGTTCTTC
TRBJ1-2 | - | TRBV5-4 | - | CASSSVGGWGYTF | TGTGCCAGCAGCTCTGTGGGGGGTTGGGGCTACACCTTC
TRBJ2-3 | TRBD2 | TRBV7-6 | - | CASSARGGSPPDTQYF | TGTGCCAGCAGCGCGCGGGGGGGGAGCCCTCCAGATACGCAGTATTTT
TRBJ2-3 | TRBD2 | TRBV27 | - | CASSLSISGGYDTQYF | TGTGCCAGCAGTTTAAGTATTAGCGGGGGGTATGATACGCAGTATTTT
TRBJ2-7 | TRBD1 | TRBV29-1 | - | CSALGTGDLREQYF | TGCAGCGCCTTGGGGACAGGGGACCTCCGCGAGCAGTACTTC
TRBJ2-7 | TRBD1 | TRBV6-5 | - | CASSYRDRDFEQYF | TGTGCCAGCAGTTACAGGGACAGGGACTTCGAGCAGTACTTC
TRBJ1-1 | - | TRBV19 | - | CASSIGGFEAFF | TGTGCCAGTAGTATAGGAGGTTTTGAAGCTTTCTTT
TRBJ1-1 | - | TRBV29-1 | - | CSVDRQGGTEAFF | TGCAGCGTTGACCGGCAGGGAGGCACTGAAGCTTTCTTT
TRBJ1-1 | - | TRBV11-2 | - | CASSLDWAGGNTEAFF | TGTGCCAGCAGCTTAGATTGGGCGGGCGGGAACACTGAAGCTTTCTTT
TRBJ1-1 | TRBD1 | TRBV5-1 | - | CASHQGGEYGTEAFF | TGCGCCAGCCATCAGGGGGGCGAGTATGGGACTGAAGCTTTCTTT
TRBJ2-1 | - | TRBV6-1 | - | CASSAAGYSYNEQFF | TGTGCCAGCAGTGCCGCGGGCTACTCCTACAATGAGCAGTTCTTC
TRBJ2-3 | TRBD1 | TRBV30 | few | CAWSAQGPGLDTQYF | TGTGCCTGGAGCGCACAGGGGCCGGGCTTAGATACGCAGTATTTT
TRBJ2-5 | TRBD1 | TRBV12-5 | - | CASGGDRGQTQYF | TGTGCTAGTGGCGGAGACAGGGGTCAGACCCAGTACTTC
TRBJ2-1 | - | TRBV10-3 | few | CAISELAGPGNEQFF | TGTGCCATCAGTGAGTTGGCGGGGCCGGGCAATGAGCAGTTCTTC
TRBJ1-1 | - | TRBV5-1 | few | CASSLLSGGLGEAFF | TGCGCCAGCAGCTTGTTATCCGGAGGGCTAGGAGAAGCTTTCTTT
TRBJ1-1 | TRBD1 | TRBV5-1 | once | CASSLIGQGNGEAFF | TGCGCCAGCAGCTTGATAGGACAGGGGAATGGTGAAGCTTTCTTT
TRBJ2-5 | TRBD1 | TRBV7-9 | - | CASSEQGPETQYF | TGTGCCAGCAGCGAACAGGGGCCAGAGACCCAGTACTTC
TRBJ2-3 | TRBD1 | TRBV7-9 | - | CASSAVQGWTDTQYF | TGTGCCAGCAGCGCCGTACAGGGGTGGACAGATACGCAGTATTTT
TRBJ1-5 | - | TRBV30 | - | CAWSARGGNQPQHF | TGTGCCTGGAGTGCGCGGGGGGGCAATCAGCCCCAGCATTTT
TRBJ2-2 | TRBD2 | TRBV5-1 | - | CASRTGTSGGAVAGELFF | TGCGCCAGCAGAACCGGGACTAGCGGGGGGGCCGTCGCCGGGGAGCTGTTTTTT
TRBJ2-1 | TRBD1 | TRBV7-9 | - | CSSSPGQGENYNEQFF | TGTTCCAGCAGTCCCGGACAGGGCGAGAACTACAATGAGCAGTTCTTC
TRBJ2-7 | - | TRBV6-1 | - | CASSVSGYEQYF | TGTGCCAGCAGTGTGTCGGGCTACGAGCAGTACTTC
TRBJ1-2 | - | TRBV9 | - | CASSGRLAYGYTF | TGTGCCAGCAGCGGGAGGTTGGCCTATGGCTACACCTTC
TRBJ2-2 | - | TRBV19 | few | CASSMGDWNTGELFF | TGTGCCAGTAGTATGGGGGACTGGAACACCGGGGAGCTGTTTTTT
TRBJ1-6 | - | TRBV2 | once | CASSLPGSSPLHF | TGTGCCAGCAGCCTCCCAGGTAGTTCACCCCTCCACTTT
TRBJ2-2 | TRBD1 | TRBV5-1 | - | CAGTGTGGPGELFF | TGCGCCGGTACCGGGACAGGGGGCCCCGGGGAGCTGTTTTTT
TRBJ2-1 | TRBD1 | TRBV7-9 | - | CASSPRAGGVYVNEQFF | TGTGCCAGCAGCCCGAGGGCAGGGGGTGTTTACGTCAATGAGCAGTTCTTC
TRBJ2-1 | - | TRBV5-1 | - | CASSLGGLSYNEQFF | TGCGCCAGCAGCTTGGGAGGGCTCTCCTACAATGAGCAGTTCTTC
TRBJ2-3 | TRBD2 | TRBV5-1 | - | CASSWTSSTDTQYF | TGCGCCAGCAGCTGGACTAGTAGCACAGATACGCAGTATTTT
TRBJ2-2 | TRBD1 | TRBV6-1 | - | CASNRDSTTGELFF | TGTGCCAGCAACCGGGACAGCACCACCGGGGAGCTGTTTTTT
TRBJ2-7 | - | TRBV2 | - | CASSVLRDSEQYF | TGTGCCAGCAGTGTTCTCAGGGATTCGGAGCAGTACTTC
TRBJ1-6 | - | TRBV5-6 | - | CASSLVFGGYNSPLHF | TGTGCCAGCAGCTTGGTTTTCGGTGGCTATAATTCACCCCTCCACTTT
TRBJ1-6 | - | TRBV5-4 | few | CASSLQRGNSPLHF | TGTGCCAGCAGCTTGCAACGGGGGAATTCACCCCTCCACTTT
TRBJ2-7 | - | TRBV5-1 | - | CASSLEGLTSGEQYF | TGCGCCAGCAGCTTGGAAGGTTTGACTTCGGGGGAGCAGTACTTC
TRBJ1-1 | - | TRBV10-3 | - | CATRQGQNTEAFF | TGTGCCACTCGCCAGGGGCAGAACACTGAAGCTTTCTTT
TRBJ1-5 | - | TRBV19 | - | CASSTRSSQPQHF | TGTGCCAGTAGTACCCGCAGTTCCCAGCCCCAGCATTTT
TRBJ1-5 | - | TRBV7-9 | - | CASSLSGNQPQHF | TGTGCCAGCAGCTTATCCGGGAATCAGCCCCAGCATTTT
TRBJ2-7 | - | TRBV6-5 | - | CASKSRPSSYEQYF | TGTGCCAGCAAGAGCCGTCCTAGCTCCTACGAGCAGTACTTC
TRBJ2-2 | TRBD1 | TRBV10-3 | - | CAISGTGQNTGELFF | TGTGCCATCAGTGGGACAGGACAGAACACCGGGGAGCTGTTTTTT
TRBJ1-2 | TRBD1 | TRBV6-1 | - | CAGQNRGGYTF | TGTGCCGGTCAAAACAGGGGTGGCTACACCTTC
TRBJ2-1 | TRBD2 | TRBV9 | - | CASTQGGLAAGEQFF | TGTGCCAGCACCCAAGGAGGACTAGCAGCCGGAGAGCAGTTCTTC
TRBJ2-3 | - | TRBV18 | - | CASSPLDTYTDTQYF | TGTGCCAGCTCACCACTGGACACCTACACAGATACGCAGTATTTT
TRBJ1-1 | - | TRBV19 | few | CASTEGNTEAFF | TGTGCCAGTACCGAGGGGAACACTGAAGCTTTCTTT
TRBJ1-2 | - | TRBV10-1 | - | CASLPRAGVLHGYTF | TGCGCCAGCCTACCCCGGGCAGGGGTCCTTCATGGCTACACCTTC
TRBJ2-4 | - | TRBV30 | - | CAWTHGGGVNIQYF | TGTGCCTGGACCCACGGGGGAGGTGTTAACATTCAGTACTTC
TRBJ1-1 | - | TRBV6-6 | - | CASSLKGGEAEAFF | TGTGCCAGCTCGCTAAAGGGGGGGGAGGCTGAAGCTTTCTTT
TRBJ1-5 | - | TRBV5-1 | - | CASSLEGNSNQPQHF | TGCGCCAGCAGCTTGGAGGGGAATAGCAATCAGCCCCAGCATTTT
TRBJ2-5 | TRBD1 | TRBV5-1 | - | CASSGALRQGAETQYF | TGCGCCAGCAGCGGAGCCCTGAGACAGGGGGCAGAGACCCAGTACTTC
TRBJ1-6 | - | TRBV27 | - | CASSLGRPTIFSSYNSPLHF | TGTGCCAGCAGTTTGGGCAGACCCACAATTTTTAGCTCCTATAATTCACCCCTCCACTTT
TRBJ2-1 | TRBD2 | TRBV6-1 | - | CASRLLAGGANEQFF | TGTGCCAGCAGATTACTAGCGGGGGGAGCCAATGAGCAGTTCTTC
TRBJ1-1 | - | TRBV4-2 | few | CASSQDRFGTEAFF | TGTGCCAGCAGCCAAGACAGGTTTGGGACTGAAGCTTTCTTT
TRBJ1-1 | - | TRBV27 | - | CASSTRGGRAPTEAFF | TGTGCCAGCAGTACCCGGGGGGGTCGGGCGCCCACTGAAGCTTTCTTT
TRBJ1-1 | TRBD1 | TRBV5-4 | once | CASSFRGRTEAFF | TGTGCCAGCAGCTTCAGGGGGCGGACTGAAGCTTTCTTT